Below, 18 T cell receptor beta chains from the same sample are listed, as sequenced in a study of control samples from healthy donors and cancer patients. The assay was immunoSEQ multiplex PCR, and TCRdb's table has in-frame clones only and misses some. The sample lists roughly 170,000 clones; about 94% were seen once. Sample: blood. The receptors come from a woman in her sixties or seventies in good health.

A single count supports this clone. The CDR3 is CASSLSTGSYEQYF. The DNA for the CDR3 is TGTGCCAGTAGCCTGAGTACAGGTTCCTACGAGCAGTACTTC. The chain uses TRBV19 and TRBJ2-7, with D possibly being TRBD1 (5 bases). The length of the CDR3 is 14 residues. Germline assignment: CDR1 LNHDA and CDR2 SQIVND (reference sequence). V was clipped by 6 bases and J by 1 base, with 13 bases between them.

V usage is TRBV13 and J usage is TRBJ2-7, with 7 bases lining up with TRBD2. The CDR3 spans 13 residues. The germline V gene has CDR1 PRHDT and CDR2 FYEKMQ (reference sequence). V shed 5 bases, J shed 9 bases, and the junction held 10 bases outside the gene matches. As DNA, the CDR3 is TGTGCCAGCAGCATTATGGGGACTACAGGGCAGTACTTC. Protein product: CASSIMGTTGQYF.

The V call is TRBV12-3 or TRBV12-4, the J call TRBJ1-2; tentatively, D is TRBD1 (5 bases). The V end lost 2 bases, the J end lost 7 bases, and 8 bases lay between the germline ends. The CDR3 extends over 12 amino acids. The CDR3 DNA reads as TGTGCCAGCAGTTTATGGGGGGGTGGCTACACCTTC. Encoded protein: CASSLWGGGYTF.

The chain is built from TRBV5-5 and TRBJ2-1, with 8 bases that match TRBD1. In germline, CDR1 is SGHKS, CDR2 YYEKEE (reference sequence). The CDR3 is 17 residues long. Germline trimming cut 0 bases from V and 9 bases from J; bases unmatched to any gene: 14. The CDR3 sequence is CASSLGMRTGYGTEQFF. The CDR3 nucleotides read TGTGCCAGCAGCTTGGGGATGCGGACAGGGTATGGGACTGAGCAGTTCTTC.

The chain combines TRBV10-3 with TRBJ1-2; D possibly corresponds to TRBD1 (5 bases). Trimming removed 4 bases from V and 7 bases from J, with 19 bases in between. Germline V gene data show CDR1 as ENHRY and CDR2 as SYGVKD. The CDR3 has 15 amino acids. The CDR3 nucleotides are TGTGCCATCAGTGTTGGCCCGGGGACGGTTGGTGGCTACACCTTC. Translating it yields CAISVGPGTVGGYTF.

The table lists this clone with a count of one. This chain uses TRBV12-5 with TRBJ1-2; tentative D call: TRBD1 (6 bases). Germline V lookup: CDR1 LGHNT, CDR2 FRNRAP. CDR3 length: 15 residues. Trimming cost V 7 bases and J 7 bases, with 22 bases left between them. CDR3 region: CASDRLPGHAFGYTF. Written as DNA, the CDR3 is TGTGCTAGTGACCGCTTACCGGGACACGCTTTTGGCTACACCTTC. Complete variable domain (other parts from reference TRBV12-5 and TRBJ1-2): DARVTQTPRHKVTEMGQEVTMRCQPILGHNTVFWYRQTMMQGLELLAYFRNRAPLDDSGMPKDRFSAEMPDATLATLKIQPSEPRDSAVYFCASDRLPGHAFGYTFGSGTRLTVV.

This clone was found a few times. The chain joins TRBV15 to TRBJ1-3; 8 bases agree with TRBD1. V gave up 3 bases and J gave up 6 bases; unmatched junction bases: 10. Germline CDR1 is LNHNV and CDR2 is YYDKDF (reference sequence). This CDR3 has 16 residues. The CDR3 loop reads CATSSESTGDLNTIYF. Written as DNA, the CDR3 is TGTGCCACCAGCAGCGAGTCGACAGGGGACCTAAACACCATATATTTT. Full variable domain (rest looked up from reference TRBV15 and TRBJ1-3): DAMVIQNPRYQVTQFGKPVTLSCSQTLNHNVMYWYQQKSSQAPKLLFHYYDKDFNNEADTPDNFQSRRPNTSFCFLDIRSPGLGDTAMYLCATSSESTGDLNTIYFGEGSWLTVV.

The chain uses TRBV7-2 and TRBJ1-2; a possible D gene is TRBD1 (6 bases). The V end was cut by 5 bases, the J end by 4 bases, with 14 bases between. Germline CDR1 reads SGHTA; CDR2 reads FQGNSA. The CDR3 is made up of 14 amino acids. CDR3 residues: CASSRRTDIYGYTF. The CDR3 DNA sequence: TGTGCCAGCAGCCGCAGGACAGATATCTATGGCTACACCTTC.

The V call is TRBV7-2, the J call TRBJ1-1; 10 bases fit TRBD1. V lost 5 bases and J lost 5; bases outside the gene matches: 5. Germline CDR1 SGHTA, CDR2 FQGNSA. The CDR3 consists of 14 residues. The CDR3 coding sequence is TGTGCCAGCAGCCCGGGACAGGGGAGAACTGAAGCTTTCTTT. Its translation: CASSPGQGRTEAFF.

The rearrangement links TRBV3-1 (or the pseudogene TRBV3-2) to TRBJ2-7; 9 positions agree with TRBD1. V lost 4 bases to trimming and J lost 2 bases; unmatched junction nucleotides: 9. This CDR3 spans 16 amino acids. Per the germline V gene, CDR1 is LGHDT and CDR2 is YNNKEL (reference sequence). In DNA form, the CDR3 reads TGTGCCAGCAGCCGAGCTGCCGGGACAGGGACCTACGAGCAGTACTTC. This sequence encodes CASSRAAGTGTYEQYF.

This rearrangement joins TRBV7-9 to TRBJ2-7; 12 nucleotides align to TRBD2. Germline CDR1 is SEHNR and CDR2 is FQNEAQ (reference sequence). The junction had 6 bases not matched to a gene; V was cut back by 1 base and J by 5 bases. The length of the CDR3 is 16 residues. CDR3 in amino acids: CASSLGRTSGAHEQYF. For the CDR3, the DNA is TGTGCCAGCAGCTTAGGGCGGACTAGCGGGGCTCACGAGCAGTACTTC.

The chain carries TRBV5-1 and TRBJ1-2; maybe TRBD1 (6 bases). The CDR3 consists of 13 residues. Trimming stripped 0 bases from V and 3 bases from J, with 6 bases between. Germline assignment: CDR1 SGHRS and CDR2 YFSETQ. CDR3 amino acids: CASSLAGDYGYTF. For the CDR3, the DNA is TGCGCCAGCAGCTTGGCAGGGGACTATGGCTACACCTTC.

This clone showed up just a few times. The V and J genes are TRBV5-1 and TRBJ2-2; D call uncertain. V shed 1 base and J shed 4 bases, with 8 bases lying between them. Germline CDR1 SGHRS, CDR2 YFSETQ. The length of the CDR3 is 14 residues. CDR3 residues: CASSLPDVTGELFF. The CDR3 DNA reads TGCGCCAGCAGCTTGCCGGATGTCACCGGGGAGCTGTTTTTT.

DNA of the CDR3: TGTGCCAGTAGTGACAACGGAGCCGACGAGCAGTACTTC. It encodes CASSDNGADEQYF. The chain employs TRBV19 and TRBJ2-7; no definite D call. The CDR3 is 13 residues long. Germline values: CDR1 LNHDA, CDR2 SQIVND (reference sequence). V lost 5 bases to trimming and J lost 5 bases, with 13 bases between them. The whole variable domain, filled in from reference TRBV19 and TRBJ2-7, reads DGGITQSPKYLFRKEGQNVTLSCEQNLNHDAMYWYRQDPGQGLRLIYYSQIVNDFQKGDIAEGYSVSREKKESFPLTVTSAQKNPTAFYLCASSDNGADEQYFGPGTRLTVT.

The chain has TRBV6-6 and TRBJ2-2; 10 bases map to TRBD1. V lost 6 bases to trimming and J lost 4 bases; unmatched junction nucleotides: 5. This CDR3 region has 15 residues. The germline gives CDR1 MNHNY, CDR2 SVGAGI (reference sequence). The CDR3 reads CASSRQGAGTGELFF. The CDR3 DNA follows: TGTGCCAGCAGCAGACAGGGGGCGGGCACCGGGGAGCTGTTTTTT.

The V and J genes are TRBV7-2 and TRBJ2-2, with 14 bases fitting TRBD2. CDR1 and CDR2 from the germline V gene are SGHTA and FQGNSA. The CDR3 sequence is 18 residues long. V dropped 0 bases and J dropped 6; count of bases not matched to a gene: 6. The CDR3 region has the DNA TGTGCCAGCAGCTTAGCTGCGACTAGCGGGGGGGCCTCCGGGGAGCTGTTTTTT. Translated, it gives CASSLAATSGGASGELFF.

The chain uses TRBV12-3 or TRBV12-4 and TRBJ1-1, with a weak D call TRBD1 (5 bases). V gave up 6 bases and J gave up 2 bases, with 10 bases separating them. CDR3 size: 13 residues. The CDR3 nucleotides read TGTGCCAGCAGCAAACAGGAAAACACTGAAGCTTTCTTT. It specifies CASSKQENTEAFF.

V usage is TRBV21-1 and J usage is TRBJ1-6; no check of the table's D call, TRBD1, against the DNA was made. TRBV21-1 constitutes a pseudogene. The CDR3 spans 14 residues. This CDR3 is CASSKATVWSPLHF. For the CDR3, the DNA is TGTGCCAGCAGCAAAGCTACAGTTTGGTCACCCCTCCACTTT.